This TCR beta chain was found in a study of chemoradiotherapy in HPV16-positive cancers. The CDR3 has 14 amino acids. The germline CDR1 and CDR2 sequences are SGHDT and YYEEEE. Losses at the gene ends were 4 bases for V and 6 bases for J; bases not matched to a gene: 6. Data came from immunoSEQ multiplex PCR; TCRdb stores just in-frame clones and leaves some out. In the table there are approximately 7,000 clones, roughly 70% of which are singletons. The V gene is TRBV5-6, the J gene TRBJ2-5; 10 nucleotides match TRBD2. The source of this sequence is a human donor with HPV-associated anogenital cancer. The sequences come from tumor tissue, collected from a patient who underwent chemoradiotherapy. For the CDR3, the DNA is TGTGCCAGCAGCCCAGGGACTAGCGCTCAGACCCAGTACTTC. Protein sequence: CASSPGTSAQTQYF.